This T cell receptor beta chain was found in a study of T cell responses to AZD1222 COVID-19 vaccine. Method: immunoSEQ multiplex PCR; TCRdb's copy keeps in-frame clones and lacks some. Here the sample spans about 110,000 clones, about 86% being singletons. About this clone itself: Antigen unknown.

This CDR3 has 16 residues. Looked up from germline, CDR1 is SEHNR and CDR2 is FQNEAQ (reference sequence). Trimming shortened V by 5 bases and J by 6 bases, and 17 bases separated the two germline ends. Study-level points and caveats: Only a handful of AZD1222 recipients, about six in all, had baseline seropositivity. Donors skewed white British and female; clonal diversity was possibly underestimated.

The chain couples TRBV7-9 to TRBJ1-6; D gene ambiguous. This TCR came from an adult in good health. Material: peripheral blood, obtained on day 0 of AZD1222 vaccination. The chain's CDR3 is CASSLGGRNPNSPLHF. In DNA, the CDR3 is TGTGCCAGCAGCCTAGGCGGGCGGAATCCTAATTCACCCCTCCACTTT.